The entry that follows covers one T cell receptor (beta chain) sequence. This entry belongs to a study of blood T cell repertoires in COVID-19. Looking at the study overall: Acute and convalescent COVID-19 samples came from the United States, Italy and Spain. The cDNA or gDNA used as material had been derived from T cells, B-cell-depleted T cells, or PBMCs.

TCRdb's copy holds only in-frame clones and misses some; the assay was immunoSEQ multiplex PCR. Of about 210,000 clones listed, approximately 87% were seen once; the top ten hold 6.2%. The V gene lost 0 bases and the J gene lost 7 bases, with 12 bases spanning the gap. The CDR3 consists of 14 residues. Germline V CDR1 and CDR2: KGHSH, LQKENI. This clonotype originated in a man in his sixties who had recovered from COVID-19. This chain uses TRBV18 with TRBJ1-1; TRBD1 is a possible D gene (5 bases). Source material: peripheral blood. CDR3 region: CASSPPGTGSEAFF. The DNA of the CDR3 is TGTGCCAGCTCACCACCAGGGACCGGGAGTGAAGCTTTCTTT. The variable domain in full, completed from reference TRBV18 and TRBJ1-1, reads NAGVMQNPRHLVRRRGQEARLRCSPMKGHSHVYWYRQLPEEGLKFMVYLQKENIIDESGMPKERFSAEFPKEGPSILRIQQVVRGDSAAYFCASSPPGTGSEAFFGQGTRLTVV.